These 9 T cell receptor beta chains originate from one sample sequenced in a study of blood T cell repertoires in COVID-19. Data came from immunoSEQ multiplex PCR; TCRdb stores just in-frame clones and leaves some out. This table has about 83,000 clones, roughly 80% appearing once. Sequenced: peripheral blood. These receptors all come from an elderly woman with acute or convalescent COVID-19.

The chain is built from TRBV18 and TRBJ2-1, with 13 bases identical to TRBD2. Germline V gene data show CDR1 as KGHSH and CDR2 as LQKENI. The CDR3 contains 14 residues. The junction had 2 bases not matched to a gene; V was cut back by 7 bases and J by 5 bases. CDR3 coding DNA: TGTGCCAGCTACGGGACTAGCGGGGACAATGAGCAGTTCTTC. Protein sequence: CASYGTSGDNEQFF.

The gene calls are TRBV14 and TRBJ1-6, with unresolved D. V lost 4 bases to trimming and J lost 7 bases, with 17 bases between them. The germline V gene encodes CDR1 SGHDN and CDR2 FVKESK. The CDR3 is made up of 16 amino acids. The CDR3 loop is CASSLTRGGSNSPLHF. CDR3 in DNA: TGTGCCAGCAGCCTGACACGGGGAGGTTCCAATTCACCCCTCCACTTT.

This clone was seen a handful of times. DNA of the CDR3: TGTGCCAGCAGCTTAGCCTTGACAGGGAACTATGGCTACACCTTC. This gives the protein CASSLALTGNYGYTF. J is TRBJ1-2 and V is TRBV7-9; 7 positions agree with TRBD1. CDR1 is SEHNR and CDR2 is FQNEAQ in the germline V gene (reference sequence). The CDR3 totals 15 residues. Trimming cost V 0 bases and J 2 bases; bases outside gene matches: 3.

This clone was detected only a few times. The CDR3 DNA sequence: TGTGCCAGCAGCTCCAACAGGGGTGGGTTCCGTGGAAATGAGCAGTTCTTC. This gives the protein CASSSNRGGFRGNEQFF. The chain couples TRBV5-4 to TRBJ2-1, with TRBD1 matching over 7 bases. V lost 3 bases and J lost 7; bases outside the gene matches: 16. Germline V gives CDR1 SGHNT, CDR2 YYREEE (reference sequence). The CDR3 is 17 residues long.

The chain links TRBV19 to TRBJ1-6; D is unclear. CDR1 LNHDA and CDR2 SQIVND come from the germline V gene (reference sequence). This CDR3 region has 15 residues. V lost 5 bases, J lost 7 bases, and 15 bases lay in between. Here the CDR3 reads CASSLSTQANSPLHF. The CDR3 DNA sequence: TGTGCCAGTAGTCTTTCGACCCAGGCAAATTCACCCCTCCACTTT.

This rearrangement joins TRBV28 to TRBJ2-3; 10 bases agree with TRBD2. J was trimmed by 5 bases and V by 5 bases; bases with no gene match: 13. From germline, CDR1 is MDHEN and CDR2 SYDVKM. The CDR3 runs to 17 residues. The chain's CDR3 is CASSPPRAGGRGDTQYF. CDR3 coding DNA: TGTGCCAGCAGTCCCCCAAGAGCGGGGGGGCGGGGAGATACGCAGTATTTT.

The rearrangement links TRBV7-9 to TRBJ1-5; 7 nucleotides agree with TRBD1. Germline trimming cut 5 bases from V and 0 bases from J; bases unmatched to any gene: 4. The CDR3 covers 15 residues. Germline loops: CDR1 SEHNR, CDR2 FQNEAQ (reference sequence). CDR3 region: CASSQGTDSNQPQHF. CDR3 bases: TGTGCCAGCAGCCAGGGGACAGATAGCAATCAGCCCCAGCATTTT.

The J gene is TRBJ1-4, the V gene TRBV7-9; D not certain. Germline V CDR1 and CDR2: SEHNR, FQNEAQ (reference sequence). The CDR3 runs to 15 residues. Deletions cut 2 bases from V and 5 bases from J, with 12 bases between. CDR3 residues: CASSLQSTGNEKLFF. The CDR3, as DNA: TGTGCCAGCAGCTTACAGTCCACGGGGAATGAAAAACTGTTTTTT.

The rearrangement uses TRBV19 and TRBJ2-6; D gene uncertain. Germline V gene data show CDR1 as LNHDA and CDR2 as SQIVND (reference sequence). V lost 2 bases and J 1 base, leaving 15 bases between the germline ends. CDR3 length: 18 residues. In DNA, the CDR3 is TGTGCCAGTAGTATAAAAGCAGGTATCTGGTCTGGGGCCAACGTCCTGACTTTC. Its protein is CASSIKAGIWSGANVLTF.